These T cell receptor beta chains were read from a single sample in a study of human versus mouse CDR3 diversity and MHC coevolution. Data came from immunoSEQ multiplex PCR; TCRdb stores just in-frame clones and leaves some out. This table has 80,000 or so clones, roughly 93% appearing once. The sequencing input was naive CD4+ T cells from blood. The receptors originated from a person aged 30-70 years in good health. Each CDR3 is given with its conserved first and last residue. Each record gives: D gene, clone size, V gene, J gene, CDR3 DNA, CDR3 protein. A D gene is named only where the DNA matches it firmly. Clone size is given for some rows only: seen once, a few or many times, or a class if the clone is expanded.

D gene: TRBD2; clone size: -; V gene: TRBV7-2; J gene: TRBJ2-1; CDR3 DNA: TGTGCCAGCAGCCCGTCGGGACTAGCGGGGGGTCGCAATGAGCAGTTCTTC; CDR3 protein: CASSPSGLAGGRNEQFF
D gene: -; clone size: -; V gene: TRBV11-2; J gene: TRBJ1-4; CDR3 DNA: TGTGCCAGCAGCCAGAGAGTTCTTTGGGAGGGAAATGAAAAACTGTTTTTT; CDR3 protein: CASSQRVLWEGNEKLFF
D gene: -; clone size: -; V gene: TRBV5-1; J gene: TRBJ2-7; CDR3 DNA: TGCGCCAGCAGCTTGACGGGCACAGGGAACTACGAGCAGTACTTC; CDR3 protein: CASSLTGTGNYEQYF
D gene: -; clone size: -; V gene: TRBV5-1; J gene: TRBJ2-7; CDR3 DNA: TGCGCCAGCAGCTACCGGGACGGAGGGTCCGAGCAGTACTTC; CDR3 protein: CASSYRDGGSEQYF
D gene: -; clone size: -; V gene: TRBV7-6; J gene: TRBJ2-2; CDR3 DNA: TGTGCCAGCAGCACACCCGGGGCCGGGGAGCTGTTTTTT; CDR3 protein: CASSTPGAGELFF
D gene: -; clone size: -; V gene: TRBV5-1; J gene: TRBJ2-5; CDR3 DNA: TGCGCCAGCAGCTTGGTGGCAGGGGACCAAGAGACCCAGTACTTC; CDR3 protein: CASSLVAGDQETQYF
D gene: -; clone size: -; V gene: TRBV5-6; J gene: TRBJ1-2; CDR3 DNA: TGTGCCAGCAGCTTCTGGGGAGGTGGCTACACCTTC; CDR3 protein: CASSFWGGGYTF
D gene: TRBD2; clone size: -; V gene: TRBV7-3; J gene: TRBJ2-1; CDR3 DNA: TGTGCCAGCAGCCCGGGACTAGCGCACTACAATGAGCAGTTCTTC; CDR3 protein: CASSPGLAHYNEQFF
D gene: -; clone size: -; V gene: TRBV7-6; J gene: TRBJ1-5; CDR3 DNA: TGTGCCAGCAGCTTATATCAGGGGATGGGTGGCAATCAGCCCCAGCATTTT; CDR3 protein: CASSLYQGMGGNQPQHF
D gene: -; clone size: -; V gene: TRBV27; J gene: TRBJ1-1; CDR3 DNA: TGTGCCAGCAGCGCCGGGACACCGAACACTGAAGCTTTCTTT; CDR3 protein: CASSAGTPNTEAFF
D gene: TRBD1; clone size: -; V gene: TRBV19; J gene: TRBJ2-7; CDR3 DNA: TGTGCCAGTAGTATTTACGGGACAGCAGTCGAGCAGTACTTC; CDR3 protein: CASSIYGTAVEQYF
D gene: -; clone size: -; V gene: TRBV7-3; J gene: TRBJ1-1; CDR3 DNA: TGTGCCAGCAGCTCCCGACTGGGGAACACTGAAGCTTTCTTT; CDR3 protein: CASSSRLGNTEAFF
D gene: -; clone size: -; V gene: TRBV18; J gene: TRBJ1-5; CDR3 DNA: TGTGCCAGCTCACCGAGACAAAACTCGCTAAGCAATCAGCCCCAGCATTTT; CDR3 protein: CASSPRQNSLSNQPQHF
D gene: TRBD1; clone size: -; V gene: TRBV7-2; J gene: TRBJ1-1; CDR3 DNA: TGTGCCAGCAGCTTAGCGACAGGGGGCCTGGAAGCTTTCTTT; CDR3 protein: CASSLATGGLEAFF
D gene: TRBD1; clone size: -; V gene: TRBV5-6; J gene: TRBJ2-2; CDR3 DNA: TGTGCCAGCAGCTACCCCACAGGGGGCAGCACCGGGGAGCTGTTTTTT; CDR3 protein: CASSYPTGGSTGELFF
D gene: -; clone size: once; V gene: TRBV9; J gene: TRBJ2-2; CDR3 DNA: TGTGCCAGCAGCGTCGGACAGATCACCGGGGAGCTGTTTTTT; CDR3 protein: CASSVGQITGELFF
D gene: TRBD2; clone size: -; V gene: TRBV27; J gene: TRBJ2-5; CDR3 DNA: TGTGCCAGCAGACTAGCGGGAGGGCCTCAAGAGACCCAGTACTTC; CDR3 protein: CASRLAGGPQETQYF
D gene: -; clone size: -; V gene: TRBV7-2; J gene: TRBJ1-2; CDR3 DNA: TGTGCCAGCAGCTTACGACAGCTCACTAACTATGGCTACACCTTC; CDR3 protein: CASSLRQLTNYGYTF
D gene: -; clone size: -; V gene: TRBV5-8; J gene: TRBJ2-1; CDR3 DNA: TGTGCCAGCAGCTTCGGAGCGGTCAGCTCCTACAATGAGCAGTTCTTC; CDR3 protein: CASSFGAVSSYNEQFF
D gene: -; clone size: -; V gene: TRBV5-1; J gene: TRBJ1-1; CDR3 DNA: TGCGCCAGCAGCTTTGAGGGGAACACTGAAGCTTTCTTT; CDR3 protein: CASSFEGNTEAFF
D gene: -; clone size: -; V gene: TRBV7-2; J gene: TRBJ1-1; CDR3 DNA: TGTGCCAGCAGCAAAGACAGGAACACTGAAGCTTTCTTT; CDR3 protein: CASSKDRNTEAFF
D gene: TRBD2; clone size: -; V gene: TRBV23-1; J gene: TRBJ2-2; CDR3 DNA: TGCGCCAGCAGTCAAAAATGGGCGGGAGGGCCTGGGTGGTGGACCGGGGAGCTGTTTTTT; CDR3 protein: CASSQKWAGGPGWWTGELFF
D gene: -; clone size: -; V gene: TRBV19; J gene: TRBJ2-4; CDR3 DNA: TGTGCCAGTAACGCGGGTGAAGCCAAAAACATTCAGTACTTC; CDR3 protein: CASNAGEAKNIQYF
D gene: TRBD1; clone size: -; V gene: TRBV5-1; J gene: TRBJ1-1; CDR3 DNA: TGCGCCAGCAGCTTGGCCGGGGACAGAGCCACTGAAGCTTTCTTT; CDR3 protein: CASSLAGDRATEAFF
D gene: TRBD1; clone size: -; V gene: TRBV2; J gene: TRBJ2-1; CDR3 DNA: TGTGCCAGCAGGGCGGGGACAGGGGGGGACCGGGGGTTAGCGGGTTTCTACAATGAGCAGTTCTTC; CDR3 protein: CASRAGTGGDRGLAGFYNEQFF
D gene: -; clone size: -; V gene: TRBV9; J gene: TRBJ1-2; CDR3 DNA: TGTGCCAGCAGCGTAGGAACAGGGAATAACTATGGCTACACCTTC; CDR3 protein: CASSVGTGNNYGYTF
D gene: -; clone size: -; V gene: TRBV14; J gene: TRBJ1-2; CDR3 DNA: TGTGCCAGCAGCCAATCAGGGTATGGCTACACCTTC; CDR3 protein: CASSQSGYGYTF
D gene: TRBD1; clone size: -; V gene: TRBV5-6; J gene: TRBJ2-3; CDR3 DNA: TGTGCCAGCATCCGGACAGGGGGCAGGGAGGATACGCAGTATTTT; CDR3 protein: CASIRTGGREDTQYF
D gene: TRBD1; clone size: -; V gene: TRBV18; J gene: TRBJ1-1; CDR3 DNA: TGTGCCAGCTCCGCGGGACAGTTGAACACTGAAGCTTTCTTT; CDR3 protein: CASSAGQLNTEAFF
D gene: -; clone size: -; V gene: TRBV5-4; J gene: TRBJ2-7; CDR3 DNA: TGTGCCAGCAGCTTGGCCGTACAGAACTACGAGCAGTACTTC; CDR3 protein: CASSLAVQNYEQYF
D gene: -; clone size: -; V gene: TRBV7-3; J gene: TRBJ2-3; CDR3 DNA: TGTGCCAGCAGTTCTAGCACAGATACGCAGTATTTT; CDR3 protein: CASSSSTDTQYF
D gene: TRBD1; clone size: -; V gene: TRBV18; J gene: TRBJ2-5; CDR3 DNA: TGTGCCAGCTCACGGCAGGGGGCGAATCAAGAGACCCAGTACTTC; CDR3 protein: CASSRQGANQETQYF